This paragraph reports one T cell receptor beta chain. The sample is drawn from a study of T cell changes during pregnancy in multiple sclerosis. CDR1 SGHVS and CDR2 FNYEAQ come from the germline V gene. The V end was cut by 1 base, the J end by 5 bases, with 13 bases between. This CDR3 has 15 residues. TCRdb's copy holds only in-frame clones and misses some; the assay was immunoSEQ multiplex PCR. The data hold 90,000 to 100,000 clones, with 90% to 95% observed a single time. This TCR derives from a female donor in good health, enrolled as a control in a pregnancy study. The sample was peripheral blood, taken after pregnancy. This sequence joins TRBV7-6 and TRBJ2-3, with D possibly TRBD1 on 6 matching bases. Here the CDR3 reads CASSLGAGAVDTQYF. CDR3 DNA: TGTGCCAGCAGCTTAGGGGCAGGGGCGGTAGATACGCAGTATTTT.